This T cell receptor beta chain emerged from a study of cytomegalovirus exposure and HLA in healthy donors. Study outcomes and limitations: In a later analysis, specific HLA alleles were associated with 15,000 to 20,000 TCR beta sequences at a 0.05 false discovery rate. A cluster of highly shared sequence variants was likely a sequencing artifact.

Researchers ran the PCR with 60 Vbeta and 13 Jbeta primers. Method: immunoSEQ multiplex PCR; TCRdb's copy keeps in-frame clones and lacks some. This table holds roughly 200,000 clones, approximately 11% found once. Healthy bone marrow donors supplied every sample. The V gene's germline CDR1 is MNHEY and CDR2 SVGAGI. The ends were cut back, 0 bases at V and 8 bases at J, with 10 bases in the middle. This CDR3 comprises 13 residues. In regard to this clone: What it binds is unknown.

V gene TRBV6-5 combines with J gene TRBJ1-2; D is ambiguous. The sequenced sample was PBMCs. The source is a man in his fifties in good health and CMV-seropositive. The CDR3 nucleotides read TGTGCCAGCAGTTACTCGGGAGCAGAGGGCTACACCTTC. Protein sequence: CASSYSGAEGYTF.